Sequencing of this T cell receptor (beta chain) was carried out in a study of cytomegalovirus exposure and HLA in healthy donors. The PCR was carried out with 60 Vbeta primers and 13 Jbeta primers. Assay used: immunoSEQ multiplex PCR; TCRdb lists only in-frame clones, some missing. The sample shows approximately 74,000 clones, 78% of them seen only once. Regarding the study as a whole: Rare sequences made up most TCRs, while some public TCRs were found in many donors.

The germline gives CDR1 SEHNR, CDR2 FQNEAQ (reference sequence). The CDR3 contains 12 residues. Deletions cut 5 bases from V and 6 bases from J, with 11 bases between. Comments on this clone: Antigen unknown.

The sequencing input was PBMCs. V usage is TRBV7-9 and J usage is TRBJ2-7, with D unresolved. The sequence was obtained from a man in his forties in good health and CMV-seronegative. The CDR3 nucleotides are TGTGCCAGCAGCCGAGTTTCCCCCGAGCAGTACTTC. Its translation is CASSRVSPEQYF.